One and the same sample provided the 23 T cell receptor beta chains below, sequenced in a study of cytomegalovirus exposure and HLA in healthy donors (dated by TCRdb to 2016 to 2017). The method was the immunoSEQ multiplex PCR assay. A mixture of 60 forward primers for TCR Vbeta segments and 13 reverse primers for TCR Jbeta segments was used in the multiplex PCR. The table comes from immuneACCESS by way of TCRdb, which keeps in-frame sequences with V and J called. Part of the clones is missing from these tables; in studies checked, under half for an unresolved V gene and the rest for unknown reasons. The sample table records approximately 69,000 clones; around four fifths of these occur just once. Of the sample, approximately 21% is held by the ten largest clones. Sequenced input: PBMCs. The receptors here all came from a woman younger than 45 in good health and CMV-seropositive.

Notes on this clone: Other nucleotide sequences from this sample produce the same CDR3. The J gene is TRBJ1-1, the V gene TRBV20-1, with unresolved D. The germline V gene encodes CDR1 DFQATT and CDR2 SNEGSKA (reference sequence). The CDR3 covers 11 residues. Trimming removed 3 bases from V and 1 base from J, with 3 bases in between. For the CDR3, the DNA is TGCAGTGCTAGCCAGAACACTGAAGCTTTCTTT. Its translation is CSASQNTEAFF.

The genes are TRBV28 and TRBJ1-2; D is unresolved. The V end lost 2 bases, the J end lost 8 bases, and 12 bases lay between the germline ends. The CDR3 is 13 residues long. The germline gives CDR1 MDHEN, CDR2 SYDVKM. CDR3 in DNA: TGTGCCAGCAGTTTAAATACCCGGGAAGGCTACACCTTC. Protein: CASSLNTREGYTF.

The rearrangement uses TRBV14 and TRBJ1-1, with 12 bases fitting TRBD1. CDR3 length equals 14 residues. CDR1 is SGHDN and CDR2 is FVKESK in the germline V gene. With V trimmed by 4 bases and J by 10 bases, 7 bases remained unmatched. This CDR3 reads CASSLTGTGGLAFF. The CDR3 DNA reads TGTGCCAGCAGCCTTACCGGGACAGGGGGCTTAGCTTTCTTT.

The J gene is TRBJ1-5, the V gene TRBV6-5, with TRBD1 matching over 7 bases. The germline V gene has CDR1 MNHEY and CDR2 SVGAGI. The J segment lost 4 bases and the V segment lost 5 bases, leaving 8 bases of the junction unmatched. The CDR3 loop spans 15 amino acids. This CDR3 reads CASSLRQGDNQPQHF. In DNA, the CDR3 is TGTGCCAGCAGTCTTCGACAGGGTGATAATCAGCCCCAGCATTTT.

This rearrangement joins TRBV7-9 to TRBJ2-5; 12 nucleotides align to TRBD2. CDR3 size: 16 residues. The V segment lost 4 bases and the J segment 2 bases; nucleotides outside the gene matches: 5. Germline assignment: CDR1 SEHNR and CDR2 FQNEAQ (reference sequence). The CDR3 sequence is CASSSGTSGSQETQYF. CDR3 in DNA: TGTGCCAGCAGCTCCGGGACTAGCGGGTCACAAGAGACCCAGTACTTC.

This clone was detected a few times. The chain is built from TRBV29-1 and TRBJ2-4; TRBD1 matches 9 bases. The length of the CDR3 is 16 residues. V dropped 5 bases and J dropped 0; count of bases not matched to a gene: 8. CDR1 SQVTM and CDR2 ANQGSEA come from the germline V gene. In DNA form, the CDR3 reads TGCAGCGTTCAAGGGGGACAGGGACTAGCCAAAAACATTCAGTACTTC. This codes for CSVQGGQGLAKNIQYF.

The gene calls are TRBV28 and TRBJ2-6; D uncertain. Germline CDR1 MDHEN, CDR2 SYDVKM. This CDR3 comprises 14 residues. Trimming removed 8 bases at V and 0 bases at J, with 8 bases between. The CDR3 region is CASSESSGANVLTF. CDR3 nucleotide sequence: TGTGCCAGCTCCGAGTCCTCTGGGGCCAACGTCCTGACTTTC.

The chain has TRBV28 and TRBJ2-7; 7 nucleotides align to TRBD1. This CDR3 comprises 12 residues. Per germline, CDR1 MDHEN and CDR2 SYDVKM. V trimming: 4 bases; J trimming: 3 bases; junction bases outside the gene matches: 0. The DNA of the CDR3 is TGTGCCAGCAGTTGGACAGGCTACGAGCAGTACTTC. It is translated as CASSWTGYEQYF. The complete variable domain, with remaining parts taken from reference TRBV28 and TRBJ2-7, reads DVKVTQSSRYLVKRTGEKVFLECVQDMDHENMFWYRQDPGLGLRLIYFSYDVKMKEKGDIPEGYSVSREKKERFSLILESASTNQTSMYLCASSWTGYEQYFGPGTRLTVT.

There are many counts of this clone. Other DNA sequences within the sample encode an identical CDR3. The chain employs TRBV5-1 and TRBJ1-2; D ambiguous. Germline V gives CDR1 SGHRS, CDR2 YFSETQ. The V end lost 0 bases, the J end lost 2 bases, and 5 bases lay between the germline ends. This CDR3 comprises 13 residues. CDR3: CASSLAANYGYTF. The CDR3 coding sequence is TGCGCCAGCAGCTTGGCCGCGAACTATGGCTACACCTTC. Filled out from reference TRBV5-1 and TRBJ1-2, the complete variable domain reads KAGVTQTPRYLIKTRGQQVTLSCSPISGHRSVSWYQQTPGQGLQFLFEYFSETQRNKGNFPGRFSGRQFSNSRSEMNVSTLELGDSALYLCASSLAANYGYTFGSGTRLTVV.

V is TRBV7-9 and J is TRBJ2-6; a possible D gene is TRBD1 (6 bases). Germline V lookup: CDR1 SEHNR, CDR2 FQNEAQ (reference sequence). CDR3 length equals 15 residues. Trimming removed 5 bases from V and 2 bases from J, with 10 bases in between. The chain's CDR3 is CASSGNRAGANVLTF. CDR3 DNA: TGTGCCAGCAGCGGGAACAGGGCTGGGGCCAACGTCCTGACTTTC.

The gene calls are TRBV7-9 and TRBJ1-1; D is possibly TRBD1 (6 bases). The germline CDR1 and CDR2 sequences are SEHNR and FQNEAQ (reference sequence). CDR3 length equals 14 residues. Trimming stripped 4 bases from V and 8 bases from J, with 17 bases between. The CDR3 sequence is CASSSTRSGAEAFF. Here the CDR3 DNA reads TGTGCCAGCAGCTCAACGCGTTCAGGGGCCGAAGCTTTCTTT.

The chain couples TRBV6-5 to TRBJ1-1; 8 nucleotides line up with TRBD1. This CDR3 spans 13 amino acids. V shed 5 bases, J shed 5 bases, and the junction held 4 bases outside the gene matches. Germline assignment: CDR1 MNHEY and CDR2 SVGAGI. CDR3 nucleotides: TGTGCCAGCAGTGGGGACAGGAGAACTGAAGCTTTCTTT. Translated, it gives CASSGDRRTEAFF.

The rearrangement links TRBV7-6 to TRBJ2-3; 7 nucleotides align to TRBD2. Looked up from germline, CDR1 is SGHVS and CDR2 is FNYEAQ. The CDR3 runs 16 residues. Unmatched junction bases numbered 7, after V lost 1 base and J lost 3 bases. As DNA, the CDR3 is TGTGCCAGCAGCTTAGGTGGCGGGAGATTGACAGATACGCAGTATTTT. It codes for CASSLGGGRLTDTQYF. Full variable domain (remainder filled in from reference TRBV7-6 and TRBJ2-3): GAGVSQSPRYKVTKRGQDVALRCDPISGHVSLYWYRQALGQGPEFLTYFNYEAQQDKSGLPNDRFSAERPEGSISTLTIQRTEQRDSAMYRCASSLGGGRLTDTQYFGPGTRLTVL.

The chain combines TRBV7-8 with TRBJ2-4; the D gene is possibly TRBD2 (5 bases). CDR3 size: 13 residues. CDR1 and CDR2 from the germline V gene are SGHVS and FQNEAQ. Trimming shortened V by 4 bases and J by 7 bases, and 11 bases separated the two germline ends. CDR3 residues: CASSSREGNIQYF. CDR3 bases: TGTGCCAGCAGCTCCCGCGAGGGTAACATTCAGTACTTC.

The CDR3, as DNA: TGTGCCAGCAGTTTCGACAGGTTGGGAGGGGCCAACGTCCTGACTTTC. The encoded protein is CASSFDRLGGANVLTF. The chain has TRBV6-5 and TRBJ2-6; maybe TRBD1 (6 bases). The CDR3 consists of 16 residues. Deletions cut 4 bases from V and 4 bases from J, with 14 bases between. The germline V gene has CDR1 MNHEY and CDR2 SVGAGI.

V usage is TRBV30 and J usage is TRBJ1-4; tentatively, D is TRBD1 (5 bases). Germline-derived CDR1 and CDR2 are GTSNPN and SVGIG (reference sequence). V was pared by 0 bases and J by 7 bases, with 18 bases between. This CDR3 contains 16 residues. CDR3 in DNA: TGTGCCTGGAGTGTGATGCCGGGGACCGGGGGTGAAAAACTGTTTTTT. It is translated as CAWSVMPGTGGEKLFF.

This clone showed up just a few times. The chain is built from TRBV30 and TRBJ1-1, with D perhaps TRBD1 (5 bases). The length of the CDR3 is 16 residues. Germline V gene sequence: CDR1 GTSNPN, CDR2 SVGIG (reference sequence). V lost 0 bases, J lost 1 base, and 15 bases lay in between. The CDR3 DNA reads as TGTGCCTGGAGTGTAAATGCAGGGAGGAAGAACACTGAAGCTTTCTTT. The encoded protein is CAWSVNAGRKNTEAFF.

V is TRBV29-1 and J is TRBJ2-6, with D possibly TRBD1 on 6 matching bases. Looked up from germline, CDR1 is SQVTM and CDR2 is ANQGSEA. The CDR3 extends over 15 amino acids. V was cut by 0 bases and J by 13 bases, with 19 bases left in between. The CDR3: CSVEDVKGMQGVLTF. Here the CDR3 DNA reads TGCAGCGTTGAAGATGTTAAGGGGATGCAGGGGGTCCTGACTTTC.

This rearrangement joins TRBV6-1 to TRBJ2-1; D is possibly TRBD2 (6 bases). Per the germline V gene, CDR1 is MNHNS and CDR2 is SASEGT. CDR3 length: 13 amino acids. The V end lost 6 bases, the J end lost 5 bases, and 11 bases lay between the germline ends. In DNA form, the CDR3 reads TGTGCCAGCAGGGGGAGCGGGCACAATGAGCAGTTCTTC. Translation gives CASRGSGHNEQFF.

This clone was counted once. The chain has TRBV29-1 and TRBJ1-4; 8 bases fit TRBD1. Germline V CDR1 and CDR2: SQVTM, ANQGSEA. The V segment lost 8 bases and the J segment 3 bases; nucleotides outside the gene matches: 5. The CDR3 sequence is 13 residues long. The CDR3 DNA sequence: TGCAGCATCAGGGGGCCGTCTAATGAAAAACTGTTTTTT. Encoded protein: CSIRGPSNEKLFF.

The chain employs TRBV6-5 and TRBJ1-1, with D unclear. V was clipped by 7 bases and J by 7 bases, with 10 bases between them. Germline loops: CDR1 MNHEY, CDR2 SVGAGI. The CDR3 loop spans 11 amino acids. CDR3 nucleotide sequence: TGTGCCAGCACCGGGATACGTGAAGCTTTCTTT. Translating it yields CASTGIREAFF.

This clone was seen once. Here the CDR3 reads CATAFRDREDYEQYF. CDR3 coding DNA: TGTGCCACTGCATTCCGGGACAGGGAAGACTACGAGCAGTACTTC. The V gene is TRBV6-1, the J gene TRBJ2-7; 9 bases are shared with TRBD1. Germline V CDR1 and CDR2: MNHNS, SASEGT. The V segment lost 10 bases and the J segment 3 bases; nucleotides outside the gene matches: 13. This CDR3 region has 15 residues.

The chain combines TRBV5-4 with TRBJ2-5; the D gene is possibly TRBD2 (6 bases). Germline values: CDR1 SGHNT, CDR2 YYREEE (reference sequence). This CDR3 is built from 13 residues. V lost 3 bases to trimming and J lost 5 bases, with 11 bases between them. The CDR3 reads CASSSSEGETQYF. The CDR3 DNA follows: TGTGCCAGCAGCTCTAGCGAGGGGGAGACCCAGTACTTC.